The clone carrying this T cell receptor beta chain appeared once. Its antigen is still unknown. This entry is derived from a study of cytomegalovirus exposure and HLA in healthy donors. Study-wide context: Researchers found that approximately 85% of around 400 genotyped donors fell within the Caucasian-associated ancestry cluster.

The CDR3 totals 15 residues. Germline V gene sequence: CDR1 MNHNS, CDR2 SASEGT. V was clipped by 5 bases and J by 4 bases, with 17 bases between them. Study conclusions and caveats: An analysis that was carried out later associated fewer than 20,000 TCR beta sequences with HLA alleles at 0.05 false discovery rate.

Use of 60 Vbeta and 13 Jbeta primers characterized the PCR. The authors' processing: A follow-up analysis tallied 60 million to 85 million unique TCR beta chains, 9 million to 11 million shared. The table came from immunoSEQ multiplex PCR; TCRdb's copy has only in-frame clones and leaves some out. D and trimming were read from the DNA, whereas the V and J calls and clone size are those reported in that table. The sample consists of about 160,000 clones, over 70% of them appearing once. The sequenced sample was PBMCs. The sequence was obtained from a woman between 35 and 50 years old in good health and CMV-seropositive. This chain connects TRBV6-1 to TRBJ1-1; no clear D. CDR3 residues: CASSQRETGSTEAFF. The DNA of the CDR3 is TGTGCCAGCAGTCAAAGGGAAACGGGGAGCACTGAAGCTTTCTTT.